What follows are 28 T cell receptor beta chains derived from one specimen sequenced in a study of cytomegalovirus exposure and HLA in healthy donors (dated by TCRdb to about 2017). The library was obtained by the immunoSEQ multiplex PCR assay. As stored in TCRdb, this immuneACCESS dataset retains in-frame rearrangements with V and J assigned. A fraction of the clones does not appear; measured against another copy, unresolved V genes explain less than half of the discrepancy, and the remainder lacks a known reason. This sample comprises 45,000 to 70,000 clones, roughly 93% of them detected only once. The ten largest clonotypes hold roughly 6% of the sample. The sample consisted of PBMCs. The receptors originated from a woman aged 18-29 years in good health and CMV-seronegative.

The chain recombines TRBV6-6 with TRBJ1-1, with a tentative D call TRBD1 (6 bases). Trimming removed 5 bases from V and 4 bases from J, with 17 bases in between. The CDR3 has 15 residues. Germline CDR1 is MNHNY and CDR2 is SVGAGI (reference sequence). The CDR3 DNA reads TGTGCCAGCAGTAGCGGGGGGGCTGCGGGCACTGAAGCTTTCTTT. Translating it yields CASSSGGAAGTEAFF.

The CDR3 spells CASSFQPPGTGNTIYF. The CDR3 nucleotides are TGTGCCAGCAGTTTCCAACCCCCAGGGACTGGAAACACCATATATTTT. V is TRBV27 and J is TRBJ1-3; possible D gene TRBD1, 5 bases. V was cut by 3 bases and J by 2 bases, with 14 bases left in between. CDR3 length: 16 amino acids. Germline CDR1 MNHEY, CDR2 SMNVEV (reference sequence).

The chain carries TRBV5-6 and TRBJ2-5, with 11 nucleotides matching TRBD2. This CDR3 contains 16 residues. From germline, CDR1 is SGHDT and CDR2 YYEEEE. The trim removed 4 bases at V and 6 bases at J, leaving 11 bases unmatched. The CDR3 sequence: CASSPNSGGATKTQYF. CDR3 nucleotide sequence: TGTGCCAGCAGCCCCAATAGCGGGGGGGCGACAAAGACCCAGTACTTC.

The chain recombines TRBV19 with TRBJ1-5, with TRBD1 matching over 7 bases. This CDR3 contains 12 residues. CDR1 is LNHDA and CDR2 is SQIVND in the germline V gene (reference sequence). V dropped 10 bases and J dropped 5; count of bases not matched to a gene: 5. CDR3 amino acids: CATRTGDQPQHF. The CDR3, as DNA: TGTGCCACTCGGACAGGAGATCAGCCCCAGCATTTT.

This clone was picked up one time. V is TRBV29-1 and J is TRBJ2-5, with a possible D match to TRBD2 (6 bases). The ends were cut back, 8 bases at V and 5 bases at J, with 18 bases in the middle. CDR1 and CDR2 (germline): SQVTM, ANQGSEA. The CDR3 runs 13 residues. CDR3 residues: CSTLGGTGETQYF. Here the CDR3 DNA reads TGCAGCACCCTTGGGGGGACCGGTGAGACCCAGTACTTC.

This chain links TRBV6-1 with TRBJ2-5; tentatively, D is TRBD1 (6 bases). CDR3 length: 15 residues. Trimming shortened V by 2 bases and J by 5 bases, and 15 bases separated the two germline ends. Germline V lookup: CDR1 MNHNS, CDR2 SASEGT. This chain's CDR3 is CASSEIQGTTETQYF. In nucleotides, the CDR3 is TGTGCCAGCAGTGAAATACAGGGTACCACGGAGACCCAGTACTTC.

The CDR3 DNA is TGTGCCAGCAGGCCAGGGGCAGAAGCTAATGAAAAACTGTTTTTT. Translation: CASRPGAEANEKLFF. The chain joins TRBV5-4 to TRBJ1-4, with D perhaps TRBD1 (6 bases). V gave up 5 bases and J gave up 3 bases, with 14 bases separating them. The CDR3 is 15 residues long. Germline V gives CDR1 SGHNT, CDR2 YYREEE (reference sequence).

The CDR3 loop reads CASSLEPGKDTEAFF. The CDR3 bases are TGTGCCAGCAGCTTAGAGCCGGGAAAGGACACTGAAGCTTTCTTT. The V call is TRBV7-2, the J call TRBJ1-1; unclear D gene. Trimming left V 1 base short and J 3 bases short, with 12 bases between. The CDR3 length is 15 residues. Germline loops: CDR1 SGHTA, CDR2 FQGNSA.

This chain connects TRBV6-1 to TRBJ1-2; a possible D gene is TRBD1 (5 bases). Germline V lookup: CDR1 MNHNS, CDR2 SASEGT. Trimming cost V 5 bases and J 10 bases, with 17 bases left between them. The CDR3 totals 13 residues. The CDR3 reads CASSPGAGMDYTF. The CDR3 coding sequence is TGTGCCAGCAGTCCTGGGGCAGGGATGGACTACACCTTC.

A single count supports this clone. This chain connects TRBV2 to TRBJ1-2; 7 nucleotides agree with TRBD1. Trimming took 4 bases from V and 7 from J; bases not matched to a gene: 12. Germline values: CDR1 SNHLY, CDR2 FYNNEI. The CDR3 is 15 residues long. DNA of the CDR3: TGTGCCAGCAGTGGAACAGGGGCAGGTGAATCTGGCTACACCTTC. This sequence encodes CASSGTGAGESGYTF. Full variable domain (missing parts from reference TRBV2 and TRBJ1-2): EPEVTQTPSHQVTQMGQEVILRCVPISNHLYFYWYRQILGQKVEFLVSFYNNEISEKSEIFDDQFSVERPDGSNFTLKIRSTKLEDSAMYFCASSGTGAGESGYTFGSGTRLTVV.

The chain carries TRBV4-3 and TRBJ1-2, with a weak D call TRBD1 (6 bases). Germline V CDR1 and CDR2: LGHNA, YSLEER. V lost 5 bases and J 4 bases, leaving 17 bases between the germline ends. CDR3 length: 15 amino acids. In nucleotides, the CDR3 is TGCGCCAGCAGCTATCATGGACAGCTCGCCTATGGCTACACCTTC. Protein: CASSYHGQLAYGYTF.

CDR3 protein: CASRTSGRKYF. CDR3 in DNA: TGTGCCAGCAGAACTAGCGGGAGGAAGTATTTT. J is TRBJ2-3 and V is TRBV2; 12 nucleotides agree with TRBD2. Germline V gene data show CDR1 as SNHLY and CDR2 as FYNNEI. The CDR3 loop spans 11 amino acids. Trimming removed 6 bases from V and 13 bases from J; junction bases left unmatched: 2.

The chain joins TRBV2 to TRBJ1-1; no firm D call. V lost 1 base and J lost 3, with 18 bases in between. CDR1 is SNHLY, CDR2 FYNNEI, per germline. The CDR3 totals 17 residues. Here the CDR3 DNA reads TGTGCCAGCAGTGAAGTCGTCTCTTTCGCGGGAGACACTGAAGCTTTCTTT. Protein sequence: CASSEVVSFAGDTEAFF.

The rearrangement uses TRBV30 and TRBJ2-1, with D possibly being TRBD2 (6 bases). Germline assignment: CDR1 GTSNPN and CDR2 SVGIG (reference sequence). V lost 4 bases to trimming and J lost 3 bases, with 10 bases between them. This CDR3 spans 13 amino acids. The CDR3 sequence is CAWTSEHYNEQFF. The CDR3, as DNA: TGTGCCTGGACTAGCGAGCACTACAATGAGCAGTTCTTC.

This sequence joins TRBV5-6 and TRBJ1-2, with 9 bases aligning to TRBD1. Germline V gives CDR1 SGHDT, CDR2 YYEEEE. The CDR3 is 15 residues long. V was pared by 4 bases and J by 4 bases, with 8 bases of the junction left unmatched. In DNA form, the CDR3 reads TGTGCCAGCAGCACCTTGGGACAGGGAGCCTATGGCTACACCTTC. Residues: CASSTLGQGAYGYTF.

V usage is TRBV4-3 and J usage is TRBJ2-3; 8 bases are a match to TRBD1. The ends lost 1 base at V and 2 bases at J; junction bases unmatched: 5. Germline V gene data show CDR1 as LGHNA and CDR2 as YSLEER. The CDR3 sequence is 16 residues long. CDR3 nucleotides: TGCGCCAGCAGCCAAGGTACAGGGGGTCACACAGATACGCAGTATTTT. It encodes CASSQGTGGHTDTQYF.

The chain combines TRBV5-1 with TRBJ2-6, with D perhaps matching TRBD1 (5 bases). There are 14 residues in the CDR3. V was clipped by 5 bases and J by 1 base, with 7 bases between them. Germline CDR1 reads SGHRS; CDR2 reads YFSETQ. CDR3 nucleotide sequence: TGCGCCAGCAGTCCAGGGTCTGGGGCCAACGTCCTGACTTTC. This codes for CASSPGSGANVLTF.

By sample share, this clone is medium-sized. The V call is TRBV27, the J call TRBJ2-1; the D gene is possibly TRBD2 (5 bases). Germline assignment: CDR1 MNHEY and CDR2 SMNVEV (reference sequence). V shed 7 bases and J shed 7 bases, with 8 bases lying between them. The CDR3 totals 11 residues. The CDR3 reads CASNEGNEQFF. Here the CDR3 DNA reads TGTGCCAGCAACGAGGGAAATGAGCAGTTCTTC.

This clone is a singleton in its sample. The V gene is TRBV5-1, the J gene TRBJ2-1; the match to TRBD2 covers 8 bases. The length of the CDR3 is 15 residues. The ends lost 4 bases at V and 6 bases at J; junction bases unmatched: 9. CDR1 SGHRS and CDR2 YFSETQ come from the germline V gene. The CDR3 loop is CASSLYSGALNEQFF. DNA for the CDR3: TGCGCCAGCAGCCTATATAGCGGGGCCCTCAATGAGCAGTTCTTC.

The chain links TRBV7-9 to TRBJ2-5; 8 bases line up with TRBD2. The J segment lost 5 bases and the V segment lost 2 bases, leaving 7 bases of the junction unmatched. Germline V gene sequence: CDR1 SEHNR, CDR2 FQNEAQ (reference sequence). The CDR3 is made up of 15 amino acids. The CDR3 DNA reads TGTGCCAGCAGCTTACGCGGGGGGCAACATGAGACCCAGTACTTC. Translation gives CASSLRGGQHETQYF. Drawing the rest from reference TRBV7-9 and TRBJ2-5, the complete variable domain is DTGVSQNPRHKITKRGQNVTFRCDPISEHNRLYWYRQTLGQGPEFLTYFQNEAQLEKSRLLSDRFSAERPKGSFSTLEIQRTEQGDSAMYLCASSLRGGQHETQYFGPGTRLLVL.

The V call is TRBV11-3, the J call TRBJ2-3, with 7 bases that match TRBD2. The germline V gene encodes CDR1 SGHNT and CDR2 YENEEA. The J segment lost 1 base and the V segment lost 8 bases, leaving 15 bases of the junction unmatched. This CDR3 has 17 amino acids. The CDR3 nucleotides are TGTGCCAGCGGACCCCGGGTGGGGGGGATTGGCACAGATACGCAGTATTTT. Translating gives CASGPRVGGIGTDTQYF. The complete variable domain, with remaining parts taken from reference TRBV11-3 and TRBJ2-3, reads EAGVVQSPRYKIIEKKQPVAFWCNPISGHNTLYWYLQNLGQGPELLIRYENEEAVDDSQLPKDRFSAERLKGVDSTLKIQPAELGDSAVYLCASGPRVGGIGTDTQYFGPGTRLTVL.

The genes are TRBV10-1 and TRBJ2-1; 7 bases align to TRBD2. The V and J ends lost 2 bases and 8 bases, in that order; junction bases with no gene match: 6. Germline values: CDR1 WNHNN, CDR2 SYGVQD (reference sequence). The CDR3 covers 14 residues. As DNA, the CDR3 is TGCGCCAGCAGTGAGGTCGGGAGGAAGGATGAGCAGTTCTTC. Translating it yields CASSEVGRKDEQFF.

The CDR3 loop reads CASSPGGNPGNTEAFF. The CDR3 region has the DNA TGTGCCAGCAGTCCGGGGGGCAACCCGGGGAACACTGAAGCTTTCTTT. The gene calls are TRBV7-8 and TRBJ1-1; a weak D match, TRBD1 (6 bases). The germline V gene has CDR1 SGHVS and CDR2 FQNEAQ. CDR3 length: 16 amino acids. V was trimmed by 6 bases and J by 1 base, leaving 18 bases between them.

The V call is TRBV5-4, the J call TRBJ1-4; 10 nucleotides agree with TRBD1. V lost 1 base and J lost 7; bases outside the gene matches: 7. This CDR3 spans 16 amino acids. From germline, CDR1 is SGHNT and CDR2 YYREEE (reference sequence). The CDR3 loop is CASSLTGTGESEKLFF. The CDR3 DNA reads TGTGCCAGCAGCTTGACCGGGACAGGGGAGAGTGAAAAACTGTTTTTT.

The chain joins TRBV19 to TRBJ1-4; the D gene is possibly TRBD1 (5 bases). The CDR3 is 14 amino acids. Germline CDR1 and CDR2: LNHDA and SQIVND (reference sequence). The V gene lost 5 bases and the J gene lost 5 bases, with 12 bases spanning the gap. The CDR3 DNA reads as TGTGCCAGTAGTTTCCAGGGTACAAATGAAAAACTGTTTTTT. It is translated as CASSFQGTNEKLFF. The whole variable domain, filled in from reference TRBV19 and TRBJ1-4, reads DGGITQSPKYLFRKEGQNVTLSCEQNLNHDAMYWYRQDPGQGLRLIYYSQIVNDFQKGDIAEGYSVSREKKESFPLTVTSAQKNPTAFYLCASSFQGTNEKLFFGSGTQLSVL.

The rearrangement uses TRBV6-5 and TRBJ2-1; D remains unclear. This CDR3 has 13 amino acids. V shed 8 bases and J shed 4 bases, with 12 bases lying between them. Germline V gives CDR1 MNHEY, CDR2 SVGAGI. The CDR3 region has the DNA TGTGCCAGCGGATCTCGGGTTTACAATGAGCAGTTCTTC. Residues: CASGSRVYNEQFF.

The J gene is TRBJ2-1, the V gene TRBV7-9; the match to TRBD2 covers 8 bases. V dropped 7 bases and J dropped 6; count of bases not matched to a gene: 11. The CDR3 contains 15 residues. The germline CDR1 and CDR2 sequences are SEHNR and FQNEAQ (reference sequence). CDR3 coding DNA: TGTGCCAGCACCAAGATGGAGCGGGAGAGCAATGAGCAGTTCTTC. Encoded protein: CASTKMERESNEQFF.

This clone appeared once. This chain uses TRBV2 with TRBJ2-3, with D tentatively TRBD2 (7 bases). Germline values: CDR1 SNHLY, CDR2 FYNNEI. V lost 4 bases, J lost 1 base, and 12 bases lay in between. The length of the CDR3 is 15 residues. The CDR3 loop reads CASSVGGAGTDTQYF. CDR3 coding DNA: TGTGCCAGCAGTGTGGGGGGGGCCGGCACAGATACGCAGTATTTT. The full variable domain, rest sourced from reference TRBV2 and TRBJ2-3, is EPEVTQTPSHQVTQMGQEVILRCVPISNHLYFYWYRQILGQKVEFLVSFYNNEISEKSEIFDDQFSVERPDGSNFTLKIRSTKLEDSAMYFCASSVGGAGTDTQYFGPGTRLTVL.